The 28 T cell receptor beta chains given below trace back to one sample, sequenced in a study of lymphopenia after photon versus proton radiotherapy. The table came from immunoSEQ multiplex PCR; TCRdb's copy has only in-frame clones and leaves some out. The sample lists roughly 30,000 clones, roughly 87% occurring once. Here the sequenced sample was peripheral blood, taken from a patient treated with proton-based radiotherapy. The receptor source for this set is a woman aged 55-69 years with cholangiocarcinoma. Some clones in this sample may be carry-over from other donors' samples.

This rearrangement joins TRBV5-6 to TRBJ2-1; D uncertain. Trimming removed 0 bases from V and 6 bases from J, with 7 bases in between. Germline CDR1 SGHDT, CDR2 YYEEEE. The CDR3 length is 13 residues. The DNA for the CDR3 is TGTGCCAGCAGCTTGGGCGGCCCCAATGAGCAGTTCTTC. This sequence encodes CASSLGGPNEQFF.

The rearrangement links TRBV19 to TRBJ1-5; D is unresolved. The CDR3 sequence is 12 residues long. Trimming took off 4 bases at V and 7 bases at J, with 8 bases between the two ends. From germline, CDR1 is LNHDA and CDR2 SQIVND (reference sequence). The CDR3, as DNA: TGTGCCAGTAGTACCGATGTCCAGCCCCAGCATTTT. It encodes CASSTDVQPQHF.

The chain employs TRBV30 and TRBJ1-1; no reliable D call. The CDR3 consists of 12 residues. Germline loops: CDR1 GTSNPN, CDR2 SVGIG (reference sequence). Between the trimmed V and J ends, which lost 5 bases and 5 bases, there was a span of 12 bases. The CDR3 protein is CAWCRRETEAFF. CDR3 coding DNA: TGTGCCTGGTGTAGGAGGGAGACTGAAGCTTTCTTT.

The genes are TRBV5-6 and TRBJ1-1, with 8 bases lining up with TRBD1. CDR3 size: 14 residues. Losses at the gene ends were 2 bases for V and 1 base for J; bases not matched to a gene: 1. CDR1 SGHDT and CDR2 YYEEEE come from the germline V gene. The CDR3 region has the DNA TGTGCCAGCAGCTTTGACAGGGGGAACACTGAAGCTTTCTTT. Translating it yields CASSFDRGNTEAFF.

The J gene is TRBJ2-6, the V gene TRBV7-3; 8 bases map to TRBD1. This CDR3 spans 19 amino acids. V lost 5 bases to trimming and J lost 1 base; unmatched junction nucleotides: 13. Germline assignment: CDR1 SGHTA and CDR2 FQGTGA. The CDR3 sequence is CASSPQGAGKVSGANVLTF. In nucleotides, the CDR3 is TGTGCCAGCAGCCCTCAGGGGGCAGGGAAGGTTTCTGGGGCCAACGTCCTGACTTTC.

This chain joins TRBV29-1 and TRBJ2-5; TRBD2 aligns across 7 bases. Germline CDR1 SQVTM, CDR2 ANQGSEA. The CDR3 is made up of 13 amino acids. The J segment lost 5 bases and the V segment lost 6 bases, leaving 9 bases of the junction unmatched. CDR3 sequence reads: CSVAGLVQETQYF. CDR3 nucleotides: TGCAGCGTGGCCGGACTAGTCCAGGAGACCCAGTACTTC.

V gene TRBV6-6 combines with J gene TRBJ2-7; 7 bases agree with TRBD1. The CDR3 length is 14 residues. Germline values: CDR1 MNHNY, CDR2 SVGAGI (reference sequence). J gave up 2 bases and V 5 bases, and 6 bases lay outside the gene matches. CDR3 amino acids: CASSAPGQPYEQYF. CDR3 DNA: TGTGCCAGCAGTGCGCCGGGACAGCCCTACGAGCAGTACTTC.

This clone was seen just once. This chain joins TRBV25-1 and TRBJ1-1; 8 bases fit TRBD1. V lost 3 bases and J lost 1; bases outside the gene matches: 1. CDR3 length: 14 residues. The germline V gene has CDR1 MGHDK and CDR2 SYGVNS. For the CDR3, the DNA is TGTGCCAGCAGTGAGACAGGGGCGAACACTGAAGCTTTCTTT. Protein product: CASSETGANTEAFF.

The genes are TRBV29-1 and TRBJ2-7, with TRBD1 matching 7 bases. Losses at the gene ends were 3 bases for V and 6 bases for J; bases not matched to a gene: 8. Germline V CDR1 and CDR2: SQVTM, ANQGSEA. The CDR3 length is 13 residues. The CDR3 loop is CSVEYRGVPEQYF. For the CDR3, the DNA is TGCAGCGTTGAGTACAGGGGAGTCCCCGAGCAGTACTTC.

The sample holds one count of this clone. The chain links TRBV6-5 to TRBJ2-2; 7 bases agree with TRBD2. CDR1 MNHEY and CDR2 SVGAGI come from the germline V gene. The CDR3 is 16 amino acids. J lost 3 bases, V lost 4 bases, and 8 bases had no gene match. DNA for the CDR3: TGTGCCAGCAGTTTAATCTCTGGGAGGGACACCGGGGAGCTGTTTTTT. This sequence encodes CASSLISGRDTGELFF.

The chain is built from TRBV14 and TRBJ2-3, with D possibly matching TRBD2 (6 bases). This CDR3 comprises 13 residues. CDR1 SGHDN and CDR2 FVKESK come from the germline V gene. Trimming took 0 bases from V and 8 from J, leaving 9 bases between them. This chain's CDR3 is CASSQDRAGTQYF. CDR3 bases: TGTGCCAGCAGCCAAGACCGAGCGGGTACGCAGTATTTT.

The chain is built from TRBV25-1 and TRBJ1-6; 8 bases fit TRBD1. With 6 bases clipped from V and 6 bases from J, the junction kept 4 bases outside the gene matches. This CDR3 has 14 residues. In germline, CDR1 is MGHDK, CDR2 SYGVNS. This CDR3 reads CASREGQANSPLHF. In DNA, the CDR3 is TGTGCCAGCAGGGAGGGACAGGCTAATTCACCCCTCCACTTT.

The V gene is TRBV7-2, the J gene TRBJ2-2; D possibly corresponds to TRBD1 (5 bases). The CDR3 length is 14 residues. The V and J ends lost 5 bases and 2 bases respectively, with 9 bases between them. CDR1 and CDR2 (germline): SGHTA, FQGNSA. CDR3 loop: CASSAGQNTGELFF. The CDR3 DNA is TGTGCCAGCAGCGCCGGACAAAACACCGGGGAGCTGTTTTTT. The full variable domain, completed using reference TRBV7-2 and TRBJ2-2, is GAGVSQSPSNKVTEKGKDVELRCDPISGHTALYWYRQSLGQGLEFLIYFQGNSAPDKSGLPSDRFSAERTGGSVSTLTIQRTQQEDSAVYLCASSAGQNTGELFFGEGSRLTVL.

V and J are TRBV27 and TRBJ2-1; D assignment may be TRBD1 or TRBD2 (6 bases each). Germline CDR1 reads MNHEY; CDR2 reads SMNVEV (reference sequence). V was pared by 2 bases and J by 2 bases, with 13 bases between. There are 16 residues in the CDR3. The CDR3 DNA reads TGTGCCAGCAGTTTACCGGGGGCCCTTACCTACAATGAGCAGTTCTTC. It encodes CASSLPGALTYNEQFF.

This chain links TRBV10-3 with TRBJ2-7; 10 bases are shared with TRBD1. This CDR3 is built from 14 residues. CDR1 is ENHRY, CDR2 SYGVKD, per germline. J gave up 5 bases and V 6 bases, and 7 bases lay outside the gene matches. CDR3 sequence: CAISQGQGSHEQYF. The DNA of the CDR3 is TGTGCCATCAGCCAGGGACAGGGGTCCCACGAGCAGTACTTC.

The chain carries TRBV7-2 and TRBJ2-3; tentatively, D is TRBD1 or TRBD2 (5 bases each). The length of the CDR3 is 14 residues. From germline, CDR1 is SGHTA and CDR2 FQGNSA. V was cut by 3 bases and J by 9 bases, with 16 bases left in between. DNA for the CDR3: TGTGCCAGCAGCTTGAGGGGAAGCACTGACACGCAGTATTTT. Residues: CASSLRGSTDTQYF.

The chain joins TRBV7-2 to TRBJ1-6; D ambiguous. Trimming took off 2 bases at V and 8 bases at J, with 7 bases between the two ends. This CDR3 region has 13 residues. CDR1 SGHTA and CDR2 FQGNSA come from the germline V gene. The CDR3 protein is CASSLLRDSPLHF. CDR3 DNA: TGTGCCAGCAGCTTATTAAGGGATTCACCCCTCCACTTT.

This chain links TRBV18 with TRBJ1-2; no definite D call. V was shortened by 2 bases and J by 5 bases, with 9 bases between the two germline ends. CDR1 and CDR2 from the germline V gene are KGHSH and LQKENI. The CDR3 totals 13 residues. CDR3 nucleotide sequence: TGTGCCAGCTCACCAGATGAGGGTTATGGCTACACCTTC. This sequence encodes CASSPDEGYGYTF.

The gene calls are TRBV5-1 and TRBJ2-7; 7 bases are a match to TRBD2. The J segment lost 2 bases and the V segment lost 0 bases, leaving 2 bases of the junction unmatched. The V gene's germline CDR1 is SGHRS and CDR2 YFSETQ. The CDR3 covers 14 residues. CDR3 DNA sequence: TGCGCCAGCAGCTTGGTCGGGGGGACCTACGAGCAGTACTTC. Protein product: CASSLVGGTYEQYF.

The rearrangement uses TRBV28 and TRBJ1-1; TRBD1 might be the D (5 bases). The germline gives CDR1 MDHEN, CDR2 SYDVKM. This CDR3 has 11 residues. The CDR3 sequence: CETAGNTEAFF. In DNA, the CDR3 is TGTGAGACAGCCGGGAACACTGAAGCTTTCTTT.

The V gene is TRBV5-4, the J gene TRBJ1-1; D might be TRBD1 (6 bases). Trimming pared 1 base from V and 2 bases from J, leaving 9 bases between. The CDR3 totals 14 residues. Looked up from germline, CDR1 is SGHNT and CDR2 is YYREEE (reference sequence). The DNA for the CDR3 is TGTGCCAGCAGCTTGACCGGGACAAACACTGAAGCTTTCTTT. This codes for CASSLTGTNTEAFF.

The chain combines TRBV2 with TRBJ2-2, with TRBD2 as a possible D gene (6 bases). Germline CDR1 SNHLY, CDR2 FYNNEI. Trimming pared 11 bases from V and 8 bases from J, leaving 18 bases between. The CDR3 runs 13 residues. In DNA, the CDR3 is TGTGCCGGAGGACGGGGGATCGTTGGGGAGCTGTTTTTT. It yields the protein CAGGRGIVGELFF. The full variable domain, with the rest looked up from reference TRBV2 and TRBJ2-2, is EPEVTQTPSHQVTQMGQEVILRCVPISNHLYFYWYRQILGQKVEFLVSFYNNEISEKSEIFDDQFSVERPDGSNFTLKIRSTKLEDSAMYFCAGGRGIVGELFFGEGSRLTVL.

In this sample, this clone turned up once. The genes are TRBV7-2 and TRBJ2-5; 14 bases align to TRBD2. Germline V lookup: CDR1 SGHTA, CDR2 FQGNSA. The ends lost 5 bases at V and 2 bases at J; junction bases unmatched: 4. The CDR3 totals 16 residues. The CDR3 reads CASSPRLAGGQETQYF. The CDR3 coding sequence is TGTGCCAGCAGCCCGCGACTAGCGGGGGGGCAAGAGACCCAGTACTTC.

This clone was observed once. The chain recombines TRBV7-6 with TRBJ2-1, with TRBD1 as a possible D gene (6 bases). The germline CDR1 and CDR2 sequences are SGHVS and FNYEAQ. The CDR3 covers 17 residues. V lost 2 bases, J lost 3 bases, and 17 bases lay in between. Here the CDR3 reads CASSLQGAGTNYNEQFF. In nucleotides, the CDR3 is TGTGCCAGCAGCTTACAAGGAGCCGGGACAAACTACAATGAGCAGTTCTTC.

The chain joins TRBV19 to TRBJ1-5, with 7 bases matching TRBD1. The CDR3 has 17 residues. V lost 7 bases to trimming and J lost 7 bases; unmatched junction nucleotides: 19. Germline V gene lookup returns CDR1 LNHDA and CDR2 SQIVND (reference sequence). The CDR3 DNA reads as TGTGCCAGTATTCCTAGGGGGACAGACCTCGGCGACCAGCCCCAGCATTTT. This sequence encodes CASIPRGTDLGDQPQHF. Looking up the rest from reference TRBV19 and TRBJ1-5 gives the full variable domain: DGGITQSPKYLFRKEGQNVTLSCEQNLNHDAMYWYRQDPGQGLRLIYYSQIVNDFQKGDIAEGYSVSREKKESFPLTVTSAQKNPTAFYLCASIPRGTDLGDQPQHFGDGTRLSIL.

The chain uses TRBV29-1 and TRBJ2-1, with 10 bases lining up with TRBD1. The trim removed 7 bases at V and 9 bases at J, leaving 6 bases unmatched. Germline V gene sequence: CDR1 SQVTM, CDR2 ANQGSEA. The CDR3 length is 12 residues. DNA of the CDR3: TGCAGCGCGGGGACAGGGGACATTGAGCAGTTCTTC. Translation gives CSAGTGDIEQFF.

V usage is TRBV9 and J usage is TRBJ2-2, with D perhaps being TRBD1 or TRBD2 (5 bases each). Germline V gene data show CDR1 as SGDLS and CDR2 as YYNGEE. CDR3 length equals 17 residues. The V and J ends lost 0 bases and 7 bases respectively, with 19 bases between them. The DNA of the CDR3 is TGTGCCAGCAGCGTAGCTGATGGGGACCCACTGGTCGGGGAGCTGTTTTTT. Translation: CASSVADGDPLVGELFF.

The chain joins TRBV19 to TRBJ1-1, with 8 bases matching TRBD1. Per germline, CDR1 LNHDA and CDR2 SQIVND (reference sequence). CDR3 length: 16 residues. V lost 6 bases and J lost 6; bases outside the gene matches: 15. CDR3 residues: CASRPRQGAYTAEAFF. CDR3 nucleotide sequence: TGTGCCAGTAGACCCCGGCAGGGGGCCTATACGGCTGAAGCTTTCTTT.